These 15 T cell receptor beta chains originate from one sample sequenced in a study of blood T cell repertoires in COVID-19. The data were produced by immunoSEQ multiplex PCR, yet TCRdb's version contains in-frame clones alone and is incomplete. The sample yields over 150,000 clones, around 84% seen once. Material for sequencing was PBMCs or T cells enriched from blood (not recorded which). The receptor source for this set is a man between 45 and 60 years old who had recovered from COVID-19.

CDR3 sequence (DNA): TGTGCCAGCAGCCGAACCGGGAACTCCTACGAGCAGTACTTC. Its translation: CASSRTGNSYEQYF. This chain links TRBV5-6 with TRBJ2-7, with TRBD2 as a possible D gene (5 bases). Germline CDR1 SGHDT, CDR2 YYEEEE. This CDR3 contains 14 residues. The V end was cut by 4 bases, the J end by 0 bases, with 11 bases between. Based on the CDR3 plus reference TRBV5-6 and TRBJ2-7, the full variable domain is DAGVTQSPTHLIKTRGQQVTLRCSPKSGHDTVSWYQQALGQGPQFIFQYYEEEERQRGNFPDRFSGHQFPNYSSELNVNALLLGDSALYLCASSRTGNSYEQYFGPGTRLTVT.

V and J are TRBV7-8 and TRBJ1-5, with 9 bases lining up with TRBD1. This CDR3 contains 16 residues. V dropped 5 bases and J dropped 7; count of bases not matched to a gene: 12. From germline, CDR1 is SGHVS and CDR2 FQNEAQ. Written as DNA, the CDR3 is TGTGCCAGCAGCGCTGCGGACAGGGGACTCAACCAGCCCCAGCATTTT. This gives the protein CASSAADRGLNQPQHF.

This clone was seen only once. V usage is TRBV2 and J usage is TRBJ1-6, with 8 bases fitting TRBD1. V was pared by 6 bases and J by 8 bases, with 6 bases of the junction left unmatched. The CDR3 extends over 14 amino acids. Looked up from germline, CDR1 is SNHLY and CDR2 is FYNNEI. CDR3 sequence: CASSLQGGDSPLHF. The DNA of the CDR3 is TGTGCCAGCAGCCTACAGGGGGGTGATTCACCCCTCCACTTT.

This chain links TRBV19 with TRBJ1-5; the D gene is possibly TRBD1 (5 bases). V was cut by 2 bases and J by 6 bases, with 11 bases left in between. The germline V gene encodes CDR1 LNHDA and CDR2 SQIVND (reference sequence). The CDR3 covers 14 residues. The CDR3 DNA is TGTGCCAGTAGTATAATAGGGGCCACTCAGCCCCAGCATTTT. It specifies CASSIIGATQPQHF.

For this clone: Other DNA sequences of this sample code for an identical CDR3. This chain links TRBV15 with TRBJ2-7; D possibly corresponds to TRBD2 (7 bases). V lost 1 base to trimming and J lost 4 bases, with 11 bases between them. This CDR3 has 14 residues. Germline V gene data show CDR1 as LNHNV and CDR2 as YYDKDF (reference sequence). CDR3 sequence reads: CATSRGGGAYEQYF. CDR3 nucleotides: TGTGCCACCAGCAGAGGAGGGGGGGCGTACGAGCAGTACTTC.

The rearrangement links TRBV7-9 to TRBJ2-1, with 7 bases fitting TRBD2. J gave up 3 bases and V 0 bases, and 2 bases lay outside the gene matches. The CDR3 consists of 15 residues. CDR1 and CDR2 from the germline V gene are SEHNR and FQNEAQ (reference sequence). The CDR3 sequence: CASSLAAGVYNEQFF. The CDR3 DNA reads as TGTGCCAGCAGCTTAGCGGCGGGGGTCTACAATGAGCAGTTCTTC. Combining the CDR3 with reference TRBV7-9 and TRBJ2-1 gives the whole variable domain DTGVSQNPRHKITKRGQNVTFRCDPISEHNRLYWYRQTLGQGPEFLTYFQNEAQLEKSRLLSDRFSAERPKGSFSTLEIQRTEQGDSAMYLCASSLAAGVYNEQFFGPGTRLTVL.

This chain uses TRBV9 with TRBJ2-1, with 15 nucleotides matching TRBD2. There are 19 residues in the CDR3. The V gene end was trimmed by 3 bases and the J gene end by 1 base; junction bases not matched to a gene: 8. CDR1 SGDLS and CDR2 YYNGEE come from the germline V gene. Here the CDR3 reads CASSARTSGGAVSYNEQFF. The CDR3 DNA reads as TGTGCCAGCAGCGCCCGGACTAGCGGGGGGGCAGTGTCCTACAATGAGCAGTTCTTC.

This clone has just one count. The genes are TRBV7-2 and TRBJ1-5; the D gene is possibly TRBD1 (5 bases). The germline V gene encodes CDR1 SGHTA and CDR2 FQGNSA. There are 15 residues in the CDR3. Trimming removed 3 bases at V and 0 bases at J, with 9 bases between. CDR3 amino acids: CASSFQGYSNQPQHF. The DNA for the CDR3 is TGTGCCAGCAGCTTTCAGGGATATAGCAATCAGCCCCAGCATTTT.

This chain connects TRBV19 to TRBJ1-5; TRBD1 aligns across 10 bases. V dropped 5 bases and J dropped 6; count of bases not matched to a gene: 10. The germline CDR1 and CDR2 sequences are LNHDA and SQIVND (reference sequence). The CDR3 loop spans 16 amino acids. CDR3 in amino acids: CASSPPRDRGIQPQHF. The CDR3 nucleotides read TGTGCCAGTAGTCCTCCCCGGGACAGGGGTATTCAGCCCCAGCATTTT. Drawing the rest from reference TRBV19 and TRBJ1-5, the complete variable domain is DGGITQSPKYLFRKEGQNVTLSCEQNLNHDAMYWYRQDPGQGLRLIYYSQIVNDFQKGDIAEGYSVSREKKESFPLTVTSAQKNPTAFYLCASSPPRDRGIQPQHFGDGTRLSIL.

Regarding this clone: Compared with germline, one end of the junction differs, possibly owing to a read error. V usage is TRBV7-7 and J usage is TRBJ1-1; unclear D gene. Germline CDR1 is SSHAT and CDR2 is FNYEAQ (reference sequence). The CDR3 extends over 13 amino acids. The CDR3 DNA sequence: TGTGCTAGCAGCTCATCAGTGAACACTGAAGCTTTCTTT. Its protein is CASSSSVNTEAFF.

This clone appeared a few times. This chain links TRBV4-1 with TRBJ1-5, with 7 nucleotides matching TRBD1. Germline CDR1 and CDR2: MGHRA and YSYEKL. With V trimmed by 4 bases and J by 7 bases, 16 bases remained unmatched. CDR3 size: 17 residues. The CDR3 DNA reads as TGCGCCAGCAGCCCACAAGCGCTGACAGGGATCGGGCAGCCCCAGCATTTT. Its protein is CASSPQALTGIGQPQHF.

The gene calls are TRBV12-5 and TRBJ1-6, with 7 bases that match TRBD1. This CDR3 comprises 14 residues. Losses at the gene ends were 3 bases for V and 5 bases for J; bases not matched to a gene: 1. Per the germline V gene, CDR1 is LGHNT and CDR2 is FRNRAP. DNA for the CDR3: TGTGCTAGTGGTTTCGGGACAGATAATTCACCCCTCCACTTT. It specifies CASGFGTDNSPLHF.

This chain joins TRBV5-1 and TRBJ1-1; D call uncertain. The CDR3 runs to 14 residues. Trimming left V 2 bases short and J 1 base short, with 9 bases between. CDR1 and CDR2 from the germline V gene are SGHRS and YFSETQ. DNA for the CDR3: TGCGCCAGCAGCTTCCTTGCACAGAACACTGAAGCTTTCTTT. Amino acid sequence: CASSFLAQNTEAFF.

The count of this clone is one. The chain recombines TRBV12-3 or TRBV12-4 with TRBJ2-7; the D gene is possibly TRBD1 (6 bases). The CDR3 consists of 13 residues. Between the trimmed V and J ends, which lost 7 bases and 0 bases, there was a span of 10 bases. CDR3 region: CASTRDTSYEQYF. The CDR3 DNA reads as TGTGCCAGCACCCGGGACACCTCCTACGAGCAGTACTTC.

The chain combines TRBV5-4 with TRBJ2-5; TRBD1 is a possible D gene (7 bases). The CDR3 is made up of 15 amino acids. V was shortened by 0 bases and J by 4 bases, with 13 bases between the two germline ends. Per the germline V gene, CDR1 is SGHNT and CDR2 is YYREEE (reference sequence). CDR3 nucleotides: TGTGCCAGCAGCTTGGCCGGCAGGGGGGCAGAGACCCAGTACTTC. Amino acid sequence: CASSLAGRGAETQYF. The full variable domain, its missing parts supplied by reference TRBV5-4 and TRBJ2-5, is ETGVTQSPTHLIKTRGQQVTLRCSSQSGHNTVSWYQQALGQGPQFIFQYYREEENGRGNFPPRFSGLQFPNYSSELNVNALELDDSALYLCASSLAGRGAETQYFGPGTRLLVL.